One sample yielded the 19 T cell receptor beta chains listed below, sequenced in a study of shared clonotypes between healthy human individuals. Profiling relied on immunoSEQ multiplex PCR, and the TCRdb table lists in-frame clones only, not all of them. The sample holds about 2.1 million clones; about 94% are singletons and the top ten take under 2%. In the naive CD8 group, cells lacked CD45RO and were positively selected for CCR7, so terminally differentiated effector memory CD45RA+ cells were left out. The sequencing input was naive CD8+ T cells from PBMCs. These receptors were collected from a young man in good health. Some clones in this sample may be carry-over from other donors' samples.

CDR3 sequence: CASRPRSSYEQYF. The CDR3 nucleotides are TGTGCCAGTAGACCAAGGAGCTCCTACGAGCAGTACTTC. The chain employs TRBV19 and TRBJ2-7; D is unresolved. Trimming pared 6 bases from V and 0 bases from J, leaving 9 bases between. CDR3 length: 13 residues. The V gene's germline CDR1 is LNHDA and CDR2 SQIVND (reference sequence). Supplemented by reference TRBV19 and TRBJ2-7, the full variable domain reads DGGITQSPKYLFRKEGQNVTLSCEQNLNHDAMYWYRQDPGQGLRLIYYSQIVNDFQKGDIAEGYSVSREKKESFPLTVTSAQKNPTAFYLCASRPRSSYEQYFGPGTRLTVT.

The chain carries TRBV6-5 and TRBJ2-1, with 9 bases fitting TRBD1. Germline values: CDR1 MNHEY, CDR2 SVGAGI. J was trimmed by 5 bases and V by 6 bases; bases with no gene match: 8. The CDR3 totals 15 residues. The CDR3 is CASRARDRDNNEQFF. In DNA, the CDR3 is TGTGCCAGCAGAGCCCGGGACAGGGACAACAATGAGCAGTTCTTC.

The V call is TRBV6-1, the J call TRBJ1-2; D is possibly TRBD1 (5 bases). The CDR3 contains 15 residues. V was clipped by 1 base and J by 8 bases, with 17 bases between them. The V gene's germline CDR1 is MNHNS and CDR2 SASEGT. This CDR3 reads CASSEVEGPRDGYTF. The CDR3 region has the DNA TGTGCCAGCAGTGAAGTTGAGGGCCCGAGGGACGGCTACACCTTC.

V is TRBV19 and J is TRBJ1-4; a weak D match, TRBD1 (6 bases). In germline, CDR1 is LNHDA, CDR2 SQIVND (reference sequence). The V gene lost 7 bases and the J gene lost 10 bases, with 31 bases spanning the gap. The CDR3 is made up of 18 amino acids. CDR3 residues: CASTPVFAKDSHPIKLFF. The CDR3 nucleotides read TGTGCCAGTACCCCGGTATTCGCGAAGGACAGCCACCCTATAAAACTGTTTTTT.

This chain joins TRBV29-1 and TRBJ1-1; D remains ambiguous. V was shortened by 7 bases and J by 1 base, with 7 bases between the two germline ends. Looked up from germline, CDR1 is SQVTM and CDR2 is ANQGSEA. This CDR3 is built from 11 residues. The CDR3 is CSGKQNTEAFF. Written as DNA, the CDR3 is TGCAGCGGAAAGCAGAACACTGAAGCTTTCTTT.

The rearrangement uses TRBV4-3 and TRBJ2-3, with D perhaps TRBD1 or TRBD2 (5 bases each). The V end was cut by 0 bases, the J end by 2 bases, with 15 bases between. Germline V gives CDR1 LGHNA, CDR2 YSLEER. The CDR3 is made up of 17 amino acids. CDR3 in amino acids: CASSQDYPSGTTDTQYF. CDR3 nucleotides: TGCGCCAGCAGCCAAGATTACCCCTCAGGGACCACAGATACGCAGTATTTT.

This chain connects TRBV7-6 to TRBJ2-1; 10 bases agree with TRBD2. Germline V gene data show CDR1 as SGHVS and CDR2 as FNYEAQ. V lost 3 bases, J lost 3 bases, and 2 bases stayed unmatched. The CDR3 is 15 residues long. The CDR3 reads CASSFRTSGYNEQFF. CDR3 bases: TGTGCCAGCAGCTTTCGGACTAGCGGCTACAATGAGCAGTTCTTC.

A remark on this clone: Other nucleotide sequences from this sample produce the same CDR3. The CDR3 spells CASSVGRGDGYTF. The CDR3 DNA reads TGTGCCAGCAGCGTAGGAAGGGGTGATGGCTACACCTTC. The rearrangement links TRBV9 to TRBJ1-2, with D maybe TRBD1 (5 bases). The germline V gene encodes CDR1 SGDLS and CDR2 YYNGEE. This CDR3 comprises 13 residues. V dropped 0 bases and J dropped 6 bases, with 9 bases sitting between them.

The chain employs TRBV28 and TRBJ1-1; tentative D call: TRBD1 (5 bases). The ends were cut back, 3 bases at V and 4 bases at J, with 12 bases in the middle. The germline V gene encodes CDR1 MDHEN and CDR2 SYDVKM. This CDR3 is built from 14 residues. CDR3 sequence reads: CASSFAGSVTEAFF. CDR3 bases: TGTGCCAGCAGTTTCGCAGGGTCTGTCACTGAAGCTTTCTTT.

This clone appeared a few times. This chain connects TRBV29-1 to TRBJ1-5; D possibly corresponds to TRBD1 (5 bases). The CDR3 spans 14 residues. Trimming removed 1 base from V and 4 bases from J, with 11 bases in between. Per the germline V gene, CDR1 is SQVTM and CDR2 is ANQGSEA. The CDR3: CSVEVGEGNQPQHF. DNA of the CDR3: TGCAGCGTTGAAGTAGGGGAAGGGAATCAGCCCCAGCATTTT.

This chain links TRBV19 with TRBJ1-2, with TRBD1 matching over 9 bases. The junction had 7 bases not matched to a gene; V was cut back by 4 bases and J by 4 bases. Germline lookup yields CDR1 LNHDA and CDR2 SQIVND (reference sequence). CDR3 length: 15 amino acids. The CDR3 sequence is CASSTKTGGIYGYTF. Here the CDR3 DNA reads TGTGCCAGTAGTACCAAGACAGGGGGGATCTATGGCTACACCTTC.

This rearrangement joins TRBV7-9 to TRBJ2-7; TRBD2 matches 13 bases. The CDR3 sequence is 18 residues long. V was clipped by 2 bases and J by 4 bases; unmatched bases: 11. Germline loops: CDR1 SEHNR, CDR2 FQNEAQ (reference sequence). CDR3 bases: TGTGCCAGCAGCTTACCTACTAGCGGGAGGGCCCTCGGGTACGAGCAGTACTTC. The encoded protein is CASSLPTSGRALGYEQYF.

This chain joins TRBV28 and TRBJ2-7, with 9 bases fitting TRBD2. The CDR3 covers 15 residues. Germline loops: CDR1 MDHEN, CDR2 SYDVKM. The trim removed 2 bases at V and 5 bases at J, leaving 7 bases unmatched. CDR3 nucleotide sequence: TGTGCCAGCAGTTTAGGGCGGGAGGGACTTAACGAGCAGTACTTC. Translated, it gives CASSLGREGLNEQYF.

This chain connects TRBV11-2 to TRBJ1-5; TRBD1 aligns across 9 bases. The CDR3 length is 14 residues. Germline CDR1 and CDR2: SGHAT and FQNNGV. Unmatched junction bases numbered 6, after V lost 5 bases and J lost 7 bases. The CDR3 sequence is CASSKGQGSQPQHF. The CDR3 DNA is TGTGCCAGCAGCAAGGGACAGGGAAGCCAGCCCCAGCATTTT.

V usage is TRBV28 and J usage is TRBJ1-1, with D maybe TRBD1 (5 bases). Germline CDR1 is MDHEN and CDR2 is SYDVKM. Trimming took 4 bases from V and 6 from J, leaving 15 bases between them. The CDR3 spans 14 residues. DNA of the CDR3: TGTGCCAGCAGTTCCTACAGGAAACAGGCTGAAGCTTTCTTT. It yields the protein CASSSYRKQAEAFF.

Points on this clone: The same CDR3 is also encoded by other DNA sequences in this sample. The chain recombines TRBV6-5 with TRBJ2-7; D may be TRBD1 (6 bases). This CDR3 spans 14 amino acids. V was pared by 6 bases and J by 3 bases, with 15 bases between. Germline loops: CDR1 MNHEY, CDR2 SVGAGI. The CDR3 nucleotides read TGTGCCAGCAGCCCCAGAACAGGGCACTACGAGCAGTACTTC. Amino acid sequence: CASSPRTGHYEQYF.

The rearrangement uses TRBV11-3 and TRBJ2-3; D is possibly TRBD2 (6 bases). The V and J ends lost 5 bases and 2 bases respectively, with 17 bases between them. CDR1 and CDR2 from the germline V gene are SGHNT and YENEEA. The CDR3 covers 16 residues. CDR3 bases: TGTGCCAGCAGCCCGGGGGACCGCCTCCACACAGATACGCAGTATTTT. This encodes CASSPGDRLHTDTQYF. The whole variable domain, remainder taken from reference TRBV11-3 and TRBJ2-3, is EAGVVQSPRYKIIEKKQPVAFWCNPISGHNTLYWYLQNLGQGPELLIRYENEEAVDDSQLPKDRFSAERLKGVDSTLKIQPAELGDSAVYLCASSPGDRLHTDTQYFGPGTRLTVL.

The rearrangement links TRBV7-9 to TRBJ2-7; 16 bases are shared with TRBD2. The V gene's germline CDR1 is SEHNR and CDR2 FQNEAQ (reference sequence). The CDR3 runs 17 residues. J lost 7 bases, V lost 3 bases, and 9 bases had no gene match. The CDR3 here is CASSFPGLAGGPGEQYF. DNA of the CDR3: TGTGCCAGCAGCTTCCCGGGACTAGCGGGAGGGCCGGGAGAGCAGTACTTC.

The chain recombines TRBV4-1 with TRBJ2-5; no clear D. CDR1 MGHRA and CDR2 YSYEKL come from the germline V gene. The CDR3 spans 13 residues. V lost 4 bases and J lost 1, with 7 bases in between. CDR3 bases: TGCGCCAGCAGCCTTAGGACCCAAGAGACCCAGTACTTC. It encodes CASSLRTQETQYF.